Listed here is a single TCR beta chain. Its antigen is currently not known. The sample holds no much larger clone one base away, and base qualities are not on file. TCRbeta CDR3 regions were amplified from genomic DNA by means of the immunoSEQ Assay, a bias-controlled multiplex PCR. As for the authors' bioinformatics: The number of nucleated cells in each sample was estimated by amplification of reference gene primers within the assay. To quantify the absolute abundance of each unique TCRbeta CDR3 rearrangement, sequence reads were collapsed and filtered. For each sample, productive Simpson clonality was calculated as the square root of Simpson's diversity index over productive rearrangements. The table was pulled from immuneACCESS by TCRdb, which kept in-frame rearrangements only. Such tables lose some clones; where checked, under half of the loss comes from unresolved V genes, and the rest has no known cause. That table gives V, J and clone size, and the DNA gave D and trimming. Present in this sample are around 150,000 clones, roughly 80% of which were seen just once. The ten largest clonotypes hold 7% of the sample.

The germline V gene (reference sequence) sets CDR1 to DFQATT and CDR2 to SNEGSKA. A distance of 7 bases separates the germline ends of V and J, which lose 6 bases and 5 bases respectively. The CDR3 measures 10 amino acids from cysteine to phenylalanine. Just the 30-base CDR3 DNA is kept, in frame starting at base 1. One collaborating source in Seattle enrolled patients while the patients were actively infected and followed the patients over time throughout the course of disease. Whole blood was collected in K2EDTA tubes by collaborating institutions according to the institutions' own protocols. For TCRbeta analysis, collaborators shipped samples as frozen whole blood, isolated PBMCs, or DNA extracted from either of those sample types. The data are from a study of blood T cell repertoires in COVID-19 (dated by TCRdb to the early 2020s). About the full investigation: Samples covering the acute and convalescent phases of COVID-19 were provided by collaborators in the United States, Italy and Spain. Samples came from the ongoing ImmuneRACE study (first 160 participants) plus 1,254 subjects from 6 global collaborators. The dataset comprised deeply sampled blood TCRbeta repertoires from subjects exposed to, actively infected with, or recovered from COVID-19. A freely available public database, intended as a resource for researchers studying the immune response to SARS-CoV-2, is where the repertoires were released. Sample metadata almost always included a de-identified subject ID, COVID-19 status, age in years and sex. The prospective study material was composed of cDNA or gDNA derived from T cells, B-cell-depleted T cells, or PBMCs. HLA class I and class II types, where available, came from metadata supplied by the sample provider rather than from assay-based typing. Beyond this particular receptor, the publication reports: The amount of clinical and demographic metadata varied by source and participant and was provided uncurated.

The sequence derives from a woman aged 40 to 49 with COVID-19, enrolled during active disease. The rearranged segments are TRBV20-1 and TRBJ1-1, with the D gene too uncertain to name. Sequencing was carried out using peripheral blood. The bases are TGCAGTGCGAGGATAACTGAAGCTTTCTTT. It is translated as CSARITEAFF.